These T cell receptor beta chains were read from a single sample in a study of cytotoxic CD8 clonotypes in ibrutinib-treated CLL. Using immunoSEQ multiplex PCR, the repertoire was profiled, and TCRdb retains in-frame clones only, with some absent. The repertoire consists of some 92,000 clones, with approximately 71% occurring once and the leading ten covering around 23%. Sequences were derived from PBMCs, sampled after 24 months of ibrutinib treatment. The receptors come from a human donor with chronic lymphocytic leukemia. The CDR3 runs from the conserved cysteine through the conserved F or W. A D gene is named only where the DNA matches it firmly. Rows give clone size only sometimes, using once, few, many, or a class for an expanded clone.

size	V	D	J	CDR3	DNA
-	TRBV5-6	-	TRBJ1-2	CASTFGQSYGYTF	TGTGCCAGCACCTTCGGACAGTCCTATGGCTACACCTTC
-	TRBV7-3	TRBD1	TRBJ2-3	CASSPRGQGYLQDTQYF	TGTGCCAGCAGCCCTAGGGGACAGGGATACCTTCAAGATACGCAGTATTTT
once	TRBV7-3	-	TRBJ1-1	CASSLRGLGETNTEAFF	TGTGCCAGCAGCTTAAGAGGTCTGGGGGAGACGAACACTGAAGCTTTCTTT
-	TRBV10-2	TRBD1	TRBJ1-2	CASSAGQVSYGYTF	TGCGCCAGCAGTGCTGGACAGGTATCCTATGGCTACACCTTC
once	TRBV30	-	TRBJ1-2	CAWSVSDTGGGYTF	TGTGCCTGGAGTGTCTCCGACACCGGGGGTGGCTACACCTTC
-	TRBV10-2	-	TRBJ1-2	CASSRTTSNYGYTF	TGCGCCAGCAGCCGGACAACCTCTAACTATGGCTACACCTTC
-	TRBV28	-	TRBJ2-3	CASMGALTDTQYF	TGTGCCAGCATGGGGGCGCTCACAGATACGCAGTATTTT
many	TRBV7-2	TRBD2	TRBJ2-7	CASSLGLAPWEQYF	TGTGCCAGCAGCCTCGGACTAGCCCCTTGGGAGCAGTACTTC
-	TRBV28	TRBD1	TRBJ2-5	CASSVNRGKKQETQYF	TGTGCCAGCTCCGTAAACAGGGGAAAGAAACAAGAGACCCAGTACTTC
-	TRBV6-1	-	TRBJ1-1	CASMKPGADTEAFF	TGTGCCAGCATGAAACCAGGGGCGGACACTGAAGCTTTCTTT
-	TRBV2	-	TRBJ2-3	CASRPLWGSDTQYF	TGTGCCAGCAGACCACTCTGGGGTTCGGATACGCAGTATTTT